Listed below are T cell receptor beta chains from one sample, sequenced in a study of human T cells and chemical hapten exposure. TCRdb fed the RACE reads into MiXCR, producing one record per CDR3 protein. The sample yields around 71,000 distinct CDR3 sequences, 9.8% seen once. Sequencing was performed on whole blood, taken in connection with sensitization to the hapten diphenylcyclopropenone (DPC). Receptors originate from a woman aged 40 to 55 with alopecia areata. Some clones in this sample may be carry-over from other donors' samples. The CDR3 runs from the conserved cysteine through the conserved F or W. The D gene is left open where the match is weak. Expanded clones get a size class; other rows say once, few or many, or leave the size out.

- - TRBJ2-1 TRBV6-4 CASSEGTNNEQFF TGTGCCAGCAGTGAAGGGACGAACAATGAGCAGTTCTTC
few - TRBJ2-1 TRBV6-6 CASSRGYNEQFF TGTGCCAGCAGCCGGGGGTACAATGAGCAGTTCTTC
many - TRBJ1-3 TRBV4-3 CASSQDLGNSGNTIYF TGCGCCAGCAGCCAAGATTTGGGCAACTCTGGAAACACCATATATTTT
- - TRBJ1-4 TRBV30 CAWSGGDTTEKLFF TGTGCCTGGAGTGGGGGGGACACGACGGAAAAACTGTTTTTT
few TRBD1 TRBJ1-3 TRBV12-3/TRBV12-4 CASSFNRPGQGSRNTIYF TGTGCCAGCAGTTTCAATAGACCCGGACAGGGGTCCCGGAACACCATATATTTT
few - TRBJ2-5 TRBV5-1 CASSLEPPRYSQETQYF TGCGCCAGCAGCTTGGAACCACCGAGGTATTCACAAGAGACCCAGTACTTC
many TRBD1 TRBJ2-1 TRBV25-1 CASSGVTGTGGFYNEQFF TGTGCCAGCAGTGGGGTTACCGGGACAGGGGGCTTCTACAATGAGCAGTTCTTC
few - TRBJ1-1 TRBV11-2 CASSLSGEAATEAFF TGTGCCAGCAGCCTTTCAGGGGAGGCGGCCACTGAAGCTTTCTTT
- TRBD1 TRBJ2-4 TRBV11-2 CASISGTGGKNIQYF TGTGCCAGCATCAGCGGGACAGGGGGCAAAAACATTCAGTACTTC
many TRBD2 TRBJ2-5 TRBV6-2/TRBV6-3 CASSQHPGLAVETQYF TGTGCCAGCAGCCAACACCCGGGACTAGCCGTAGAGACCCAGTACTTC
many - TRBJ1-6 TRBV9 CASSVGGSYNSPLHF TGTGCCAGCAGCGTAGGGGGCTCCTATAATTCACCCCTCCACTTT
many - TRBJ1-1 TRBV20-1 CSAPRPYTEAFF TGCAGTGCTCCCAGGCCTTACACTGAAGCTTTCTTT
- - TRBJ1-2 TRBV6-5 CASRSPDRSYGYTF TGTGCCAGCAGAAGCCCCGACAGGTCCTATGGCTACACCTTC
many - TRBJ1-5 TRBV7-2 CASSFSGGTNQPQHF TGTGCCAGCAGCTTTTCCGGGGGCACTAATCAGCCCCAGCATTTT
- TRBD2 TRBJ2-7 TRBV2 CASSRGGSYEQYF TGTGCCAGCAGTCGGGGGGGCTCCTACGAGCAGTACTTC
- - TRBJ1-6 TRBV6-2/TRBV6-3 CASSYSHRETSSPLHF TGTGCCAGCAGTTACTCCCACAGGGAGACGAGTTCACCCCTCCACTTT
many TRBD2 TRBJ2-2 TRBV5-5 CASSLLAAFVANTGELFF TGTGCCAGCAGCTTACTAGCGGCCTTCGTGGCGAACACCGGGGAGCTGTTTTTT
many - TRBJ1-1 TRBV5-6 CASSLALGTGKNTEAFF TGTGCCAGCAGCCTGGCCTTAGGGACGGGCAAGAACACTGAAGCTTTCTTT
- - TRBJ1-3 TRBV9 CASSVSAGAGSGNTIYF TGTGCCAGCAGCGTAAGCGCGGGGGCTGGCTCTGGAAACACCATATATTTT
many TRBD2 TRBJ2-3 TRBV7-2 CVDTGRVKSDTQYF TGTGTCGACACGGGGAGGGTTAAGTCAGATACGCAGTATTTT
few - TRBJ2-3 TRBV6-2/TRBV6-3 CASSDRITDTQYF TGTGCCAGCAGCGACAGAATCACAGATACGCAGTATTTT
many - TRBJ2-5 TRBV7-6 CASSDQETQYF TGTGCCAGCAGCGACCAAGAGACCCAGTACTTC
- TRBD1 TRBJ2-7 TRBV28 CASSTSAEGGAYF TGTGCCAGCAGCACATCGGCGGAAGGGGGCGCTTACTTC
few - TRBJ2-3 TRBV5-1 CASSPWTVTDTQYF TGCGCCAGCAGCCCCTGGACTGTCACAGATACGCAGTATTTT
- - TRBJ1-3 TRBV19 CASRSGRVSGNTIYF TGTGCCAGTAGATCCGGGAGAGTCTCTGGAAACACCATATATTTT
many TRBD2 TRBJ2-1 TRBV7-2 CATGLAGYNEQFF TGTGCCACCGGACTAGCGGGATACAATGAGCAGTTCTTC
many - TRBJ1-1 TRBV3-1 CASSYYPTAGNTEAFF TGTGCCAGCAGTTACTACCCAACGGCGGGGAACACTGAAGCTTTCTTT
many TRBD1 TRBJ2-1 TRBV18 CASSPARDSYNEQFF TGTGCCAGCTCACCAGCCCGGGACAGCTACAATGAGCAGTTCTTC
many - TRBJ1-1 TRBV11-2 CASSLDGVMNTEAFF TGTGCCAGCAGCTTAGATGGGGTCATGAACACTGAAGCTTTCTTT
few - TRBJ1-4 TRBV10-3 CAISESGGQGNLGEKLFF TGTGCCATCAGTGAGTCAGGAGGACAAGGAAATTTAGGTGAAAAACTGTTTTTT
medium-sized TRBD1 TRBJ1-1 TRBV29-1 CSAWVTGGNTEAFF TGCAGCGCGTGGGTGACAGGGGGGAACACTGAAGCTTTCTTT
few TRBD1 TRBJ1-2 TRBV3-1 CASSQQTGEYGYTF TGTGCCAGCAGCCAACAGACAGGGGAATATGGCTACACCTTC
many - TRBJ1-6 TRBV6-2/TRBV6-3 CASSLPTKNSYNSPLHF TGTGCCAGCAGTCTTCCCACGAAAAACTCCTATAATTCACCCCTCCACTTT
few - TRBJ2-1 TRBV20-1 CSARVYNEQFF TGCAGTGCTCGCGTTTACAATGAGCAGTTCTTC
many - TRBJ2-7 TRBV30 CAWSAAGVEQYF TGTGCCTGGAGCGCTGCAGGGGTCGAGCAGTACTTC
many - TRBJ1-1 TRBV12-3/TRBV12-4 CASTIQGSEAFF TGTGCCAGCACGATACAGGGTTCTGAAGCTTTCTTT
many - TRBJ2-5 TRBV6-1 CASSEGASQETQYF TGTGCCAGCAGTGAAGGGGCCAGCCAAGAGACCCAGTACTTC
- - TRBJ2-2 TRBV9 CASSPRAGSSHGELFF TGTGCCAGCAGCCCCCGGGCAGGGAGTTCACACGGGGAGCTGTTTTTT
many - TRBJ2-2 TRBV5-1 CASSLSFGELFF TGCGCCAGCAGCTTGTCCTTCGGGGAGCTGTTTTTT
many TRBD1 TRBJ1-5 TRBV6-4 CASSDGQGARQPQHF TGTGCCAGCAGTGACGGCCAGGGGGCACGGCAGCCCCAGCATTTT
many TRBD1 TRBJ2-1 TRBV10-3 CATRPPDRATYNEQFF TGTGCCACCCGCCCCCCGGACAGGGCGACCTACAATGAGCAGTTCTTC
many - TRBJ1-6 TRBV5-6 CASSLEALNSPLHF TGTGCCAGCAGCTTGGAGGCACTTAATTCACCCCTCCACTTT
- TRBD2 TRBJ2-3 TRBV20-1 CFAGGFTDTQYF TGTTTCGCGGGGGGATTCACAGATACGCAGTATTTT
few - TRBJ2-3 TRBV20-1 CGIAGGYTQYF TGCGGAATCGCCGGGGGTTATACGCAGTATTTT